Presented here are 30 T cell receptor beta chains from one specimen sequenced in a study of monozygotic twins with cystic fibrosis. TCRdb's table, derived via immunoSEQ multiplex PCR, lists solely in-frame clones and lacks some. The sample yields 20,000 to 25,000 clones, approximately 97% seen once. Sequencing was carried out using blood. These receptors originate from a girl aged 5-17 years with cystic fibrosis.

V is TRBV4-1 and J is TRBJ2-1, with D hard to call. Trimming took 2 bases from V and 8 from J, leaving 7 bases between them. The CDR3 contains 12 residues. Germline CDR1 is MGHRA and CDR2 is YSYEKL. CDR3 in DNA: TGCGCCAGCAGCCAACTCGACTATGAGCAGTTCTTC. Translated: CASSQLDYEQFF.

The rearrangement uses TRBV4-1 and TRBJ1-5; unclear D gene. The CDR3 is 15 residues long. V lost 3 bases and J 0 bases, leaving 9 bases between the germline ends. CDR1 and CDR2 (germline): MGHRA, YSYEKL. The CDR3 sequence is CASSQAASSNQPQHF. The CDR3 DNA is TGCGCCAGCAGCCAGGCGGCCAGTAGCAATCAGCCCCAGCATTTT.

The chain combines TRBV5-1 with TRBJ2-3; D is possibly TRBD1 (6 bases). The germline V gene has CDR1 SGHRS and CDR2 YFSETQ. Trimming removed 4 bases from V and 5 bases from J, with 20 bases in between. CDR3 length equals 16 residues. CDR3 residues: CASSILMWGQVDTQYF. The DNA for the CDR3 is TGCGCCAGCAGCATCCTAATGTGGGGGCAGGTAGATACGCAGTATTTT.

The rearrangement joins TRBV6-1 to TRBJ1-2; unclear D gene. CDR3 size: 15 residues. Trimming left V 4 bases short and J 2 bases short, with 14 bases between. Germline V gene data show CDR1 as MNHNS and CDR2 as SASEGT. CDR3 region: CASSALGRPNYGYTF. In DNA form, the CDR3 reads TGTGCCAGCAGTGCCCTGGGCAGGCCGAACTATGGCTACACCTTC.

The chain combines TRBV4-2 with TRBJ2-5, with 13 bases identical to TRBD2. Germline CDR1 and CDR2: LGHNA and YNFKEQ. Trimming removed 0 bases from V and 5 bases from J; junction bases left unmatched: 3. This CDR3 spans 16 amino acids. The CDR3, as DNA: TGTGCCAGCAGCCAAGAAGCACTAGCGGGGGGGGAGACCCAGTACTTC. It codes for CASSQEALAGGETQYF.

This CDR3 reads CASSPTGGGSYEQYF. CDR3 bases: TGTGCCAGTAGCCCTACAGGGGGCGGCTCCTACGAGCAGTACTTC. V and J are TRBV19 and TRBJ2-7; 9 bases map to TRBD1. Germline CDR1 reads LNHDA; CDR2 reads SQIVND (reference sequence). The junction had 6 bases not matched to a gene; V was cut back by 6 bases and J by 0 bases. This CDR3 region has 15 residues.

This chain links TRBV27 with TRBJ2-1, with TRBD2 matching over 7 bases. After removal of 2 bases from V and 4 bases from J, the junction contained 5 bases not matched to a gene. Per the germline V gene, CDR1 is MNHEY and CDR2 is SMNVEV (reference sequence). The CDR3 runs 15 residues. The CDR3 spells CASSLRLAVYNEQFF. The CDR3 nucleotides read TGTGCCAGCAGTTTACGGCTAGCGGTTTACAATGAGCAGTTCTTC.

The CDR3 spells CASSEKDRGWSYEQYV. CDR3 in DNA: TGCGCCAGCAGTGAAAAGGACAGGGGGTGGTCCTACGAGCAGTACGTC. The chain employs TRBV10-2 and TRBJ2-7; 10 nucleotides line up with TRBD1. Germline V gives CDR1 WSHSY, CDR2 SAAADI. The ends lost 3 bases at V and 1 base at J; junction bases unmatched: 6. This CDR3 contains 16 residues.

Written as DNA, the CDR3 is TGTGCCAGCAGAACGGGCTTACAAGAGACCCAGTACTTC. It is translated as CASRTGLQETQYF. The chain links TRBV5-4 to TRBJ2-5; no definite D call. Germline CDR1 is SGHNT and CDR2 is YYREEE (reference sequence). This CDR3 region has 13 residues. Trimming removed 5 bases at V and 2 bases at J, with 10 bases between. Based on the CDR3 plus reference TRBV5-4 and TRBJ2-5, the full variable domain is ETGVTQSPTHLIKTRGQQVTLRCSSQSGHNTVSWYQQALGQGPQFIFQYYREEENGRGNFPPRFSGLQFPNYSSELNVNALELDDSALYLCASRTGLQETQYFGPGTRLLVL.

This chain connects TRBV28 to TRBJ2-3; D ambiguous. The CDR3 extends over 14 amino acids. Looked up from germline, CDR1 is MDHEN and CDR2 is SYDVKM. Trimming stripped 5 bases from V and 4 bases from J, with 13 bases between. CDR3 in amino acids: CASSLLTNADTQYF. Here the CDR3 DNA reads TGTGCCAGCAGTCTACTTACAAACGCAGATACGCAGTATTTT.

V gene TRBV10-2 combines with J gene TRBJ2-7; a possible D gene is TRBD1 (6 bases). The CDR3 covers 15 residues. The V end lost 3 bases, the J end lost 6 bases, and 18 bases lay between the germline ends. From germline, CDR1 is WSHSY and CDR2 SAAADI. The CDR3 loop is CASSDLSQGLSEQYV. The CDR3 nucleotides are TGCGCCAGCAGTGATTTGAGCCAGGGGCTCAGCGAGCAGTACGTC.

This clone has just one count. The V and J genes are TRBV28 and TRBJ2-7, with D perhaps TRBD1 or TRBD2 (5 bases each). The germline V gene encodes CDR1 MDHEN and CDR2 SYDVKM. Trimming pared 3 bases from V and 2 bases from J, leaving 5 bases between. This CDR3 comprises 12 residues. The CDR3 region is CASSLGAYEQYF. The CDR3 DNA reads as TGTGCCAGCAGTTTGGGGGCCTACGAGCAGTACTTC. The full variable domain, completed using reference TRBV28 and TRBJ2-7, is DVKVTQSSRYLVKRTGEKVFLECVQDMDHENMFWYRQDPGLGLRLIYFSYDVKMKEKGDIPEGYSVSREKKERFSLILESASTNQTSMYLCASSLGAYEQYFGPGTRLTVT.

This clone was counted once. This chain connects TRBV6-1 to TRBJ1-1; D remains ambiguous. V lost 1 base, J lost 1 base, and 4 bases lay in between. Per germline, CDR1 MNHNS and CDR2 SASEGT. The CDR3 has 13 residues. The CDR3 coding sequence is TGTGCCAGCAGTGAAGAAGGGAACACTGAAGCTTTCTTT. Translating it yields CASSEEGNTEAFF.

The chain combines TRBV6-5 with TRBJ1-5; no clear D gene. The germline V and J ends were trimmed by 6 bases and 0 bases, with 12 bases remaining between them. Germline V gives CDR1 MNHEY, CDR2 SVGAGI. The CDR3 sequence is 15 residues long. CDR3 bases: TGTGCCAGCAGAACAACGGGAAATAGCAATCAGCCCCAGCATTTT. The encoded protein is CASRTTGNSNQPQHF.

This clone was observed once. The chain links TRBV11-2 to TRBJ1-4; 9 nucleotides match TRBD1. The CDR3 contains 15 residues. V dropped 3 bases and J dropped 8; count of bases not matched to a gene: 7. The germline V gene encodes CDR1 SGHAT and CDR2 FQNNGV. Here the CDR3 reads CASSFPGQGGEKLFF. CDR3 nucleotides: TGTGCCAGCAGCTTTCCGGGACAGGGTGGAGAAAAACTGTTTTTT. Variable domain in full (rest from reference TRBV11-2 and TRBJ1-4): EAGVAQSPRYKIIEKRQSVAFWCNPISGHATLYWYQQILGQGPKLLIQFQNNGVVDDSQLPKDRFSAERLKGVDSTLKIQPAKLEDSAVYLCASSFPGQGGEKLFFGSGTQLSVL.

CDR3 nucleotide sequence: TGTGCCACCAGCAGAGAAGTGACCTACGAGCAGTACGTC. This encodes CATSREVTYEQYV. V and J are TRBV15 and TRBJ2-7; D gene uncertain. The V gene lost 0 bases and the J gene lost 2 bases, with 5 bases spanning the gap. Germline values: CDR1 LNHNV, CDR2 YYDKDF (reference sequence). This CDR3 has 13 amino acids.

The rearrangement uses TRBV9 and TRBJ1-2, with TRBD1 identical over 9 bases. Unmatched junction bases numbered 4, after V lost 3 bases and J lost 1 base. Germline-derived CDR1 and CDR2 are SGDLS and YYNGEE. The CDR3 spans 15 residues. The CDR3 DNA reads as TGTGCCAGCAGCGGGGGACAGGGTGGTAACTATGGCTACACCTTC. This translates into CASSGGQGGNYGYTF.

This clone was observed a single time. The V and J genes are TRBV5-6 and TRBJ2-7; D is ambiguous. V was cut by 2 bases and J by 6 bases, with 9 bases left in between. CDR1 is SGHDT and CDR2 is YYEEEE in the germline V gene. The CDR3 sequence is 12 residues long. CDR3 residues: CASSFRQVEQYF. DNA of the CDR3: TGTGCCAGCAGCTTTCGGCAGGTCGAGCAGTACTTC.

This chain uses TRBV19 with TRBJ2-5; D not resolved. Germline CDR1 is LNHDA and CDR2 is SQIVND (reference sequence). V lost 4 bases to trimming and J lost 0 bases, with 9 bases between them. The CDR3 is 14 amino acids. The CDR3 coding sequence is TGTGCCAGTAGTAAAGGACCTTACCAAGAGACCCAGTACTTC. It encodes CASSKGPYQETQYF.

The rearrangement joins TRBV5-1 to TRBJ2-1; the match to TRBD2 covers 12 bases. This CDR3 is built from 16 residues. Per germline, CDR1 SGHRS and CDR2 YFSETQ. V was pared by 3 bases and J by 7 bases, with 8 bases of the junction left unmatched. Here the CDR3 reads CASSYYPSGRGNEQFF. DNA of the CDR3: TGCGCCAGCAGCTACTACCCTAGCGGGAGGGGGAATGAGCAGTTCTTC. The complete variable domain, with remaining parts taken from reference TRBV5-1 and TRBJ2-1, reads KAGVTQTPRYLIKTRGQQVTLSCSPISGHRSVSWYQQTPGQGLQFLFEYFSETQRNKGNFPGRFSGRQFSNSRSEMNVSTLELGDSALYLCASSYYPSGRGNEQFFGPGTRLTVL.

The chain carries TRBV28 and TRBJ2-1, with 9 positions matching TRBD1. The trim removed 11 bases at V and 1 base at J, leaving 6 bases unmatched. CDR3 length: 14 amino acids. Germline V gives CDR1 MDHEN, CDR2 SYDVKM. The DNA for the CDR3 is TGTGCCGCCCGGGACAGGGAATCCTACAATGAGCAGTTCTTC. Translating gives CAARDRESYNEQFF.

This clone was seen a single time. CDR3 in DNA: TGTGCCAGCTCACCGGAGGGACTAGTGGTGTTTTTT. Its protein product is CASSPEGLVVFF. The chain recombines TRBV18 with TRBJ2-2; 8 bases line up with TRBD2. J gave up 15 bases and V 3 bases, and 6 bases lay outside the gene matches. Germline loops: CDR1 KGHSH, CDR2 LQKENI. The length of the CDR3 is 12 residues. Full variable domain (rest looked up from reference TRBV18 and TRBJ2-2): NAGVMQNPRHLVRRRGQEARLRCSPMKGHSHVYWYRQLPEEGLKFMVYLQKENIIDESGMPKERFSAEFPKEGPSILRIQQVVRGDSAAYFCASSPEGLVVFFGEGSRLTVL.

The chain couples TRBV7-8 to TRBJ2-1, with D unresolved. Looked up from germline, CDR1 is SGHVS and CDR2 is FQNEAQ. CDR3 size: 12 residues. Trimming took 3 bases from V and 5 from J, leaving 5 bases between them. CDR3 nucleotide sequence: TGTGCCAGCAGCTTTCCCGACAATGAGCAGTTCTTC. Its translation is CASSFPDNEQFF.

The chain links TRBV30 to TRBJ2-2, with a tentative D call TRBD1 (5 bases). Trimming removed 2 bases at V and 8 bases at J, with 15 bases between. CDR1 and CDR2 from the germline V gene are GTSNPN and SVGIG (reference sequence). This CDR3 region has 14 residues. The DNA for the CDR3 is TGTGCCTGGAGTTCAGGGATCGATGGGGGGGAGCTGTTTTTT. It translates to CAWSSGIDGGELFF. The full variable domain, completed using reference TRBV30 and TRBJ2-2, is SQTIHQWPATLVQPVGSPLSLECTVEGTSNPNLYWYRQAAGRGLQLLFYSVGIGQISSEVPQNLSASRPQDRQFILSSKKLLLSDSGFYLCAWSSGIDGGELFFGEGSRLTVL.

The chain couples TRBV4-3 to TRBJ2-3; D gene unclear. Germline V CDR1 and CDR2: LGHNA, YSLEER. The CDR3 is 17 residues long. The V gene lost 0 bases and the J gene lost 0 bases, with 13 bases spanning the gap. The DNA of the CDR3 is TGCGCCAGCAGCCAAGAGATATCGTCGGCTAGCACAGATACGCAGTATTTT. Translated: CASSQEISSASTDTQYF.

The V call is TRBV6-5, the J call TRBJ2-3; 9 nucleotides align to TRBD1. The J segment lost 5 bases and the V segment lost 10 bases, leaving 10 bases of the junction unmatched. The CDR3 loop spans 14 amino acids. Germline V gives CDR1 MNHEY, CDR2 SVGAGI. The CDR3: CATRTGGGGDTQYF. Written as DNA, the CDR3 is TGTGCCACCCGAACAGGGGGCGGGGGAGATACGCAGTATTTT.

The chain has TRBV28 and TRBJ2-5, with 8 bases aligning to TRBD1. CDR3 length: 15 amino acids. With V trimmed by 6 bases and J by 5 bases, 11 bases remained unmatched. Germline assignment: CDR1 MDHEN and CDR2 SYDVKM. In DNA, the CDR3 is TGTGCCAGCAGATCACTCGCAGGGGGCGGGGAGACCCAGTACTTC. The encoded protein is CASRSLAGGGETQYF.

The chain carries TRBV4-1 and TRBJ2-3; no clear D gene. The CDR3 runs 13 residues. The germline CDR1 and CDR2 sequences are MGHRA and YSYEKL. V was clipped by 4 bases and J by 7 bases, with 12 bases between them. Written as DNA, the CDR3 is TGCGCCAGCAGCCCGGGCCTGGGGAATACGCAGTATTTT. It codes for CASSPGLGNTQYF.

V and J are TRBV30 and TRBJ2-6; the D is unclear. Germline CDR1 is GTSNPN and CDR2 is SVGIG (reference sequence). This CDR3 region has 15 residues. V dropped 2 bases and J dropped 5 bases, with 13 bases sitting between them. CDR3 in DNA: TGTGCCTGGAGTCGCGACCCTGAGAGGGCCAACGTCCTGACTTTC. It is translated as CAWSRDPERANVLTF.

Written as DNA, the CDR3 is TGTGCCAGCAGGCTACGTCCCTACAATGAGCAGTTCTTC. It encodes CASRLRPYNEQFF. The chain uses TRBV7-8 and TRBJ2-1; no definite D call. Per germline, CDR1 SGHVS and CDR2 FQNEAQ. The CDR3 consists of 13 residues. The V gene lost 6 bases and the J gene lost 2 bases, with 8 bases spanning the gap.